This entry describes one T cell receptor (beta chain). The method was immunoSEQ multiplex PCR; TCRdb's version includes in-frame clones alone and lacks a portion of them. This table holds fewer than 90,000 clones, 88% found once. The source of the sample is a study of OX40 agonist ivuxolimab in advanced cancers. Trimming took 4 bases from V and 3 from J, leaving 7 bases between them. The germline V gene encodes CDR1 SNHLY and CDR2 FYNNEI. The CDR3 covers 13 residues. This chain connects TRBV2 to TRBJ1-5; no clear D. Source: CD4+ or CD8+ T cells sorted from blood, taken in a trial of the OX40 agonist ivuxolimab. The TCR sequence derives from an adult with an advanced solid tumor such as melanoma, head and neck, liver or kidney cancer. As DNA, the CDR3 is TGTGCCAGCAGTGTTGAGAACAATCAGCCCCAGCATTTT. Its protein product is CASSVENNQPQHF.